This paragraph covers one TCR beta chain sequence. These data originate in a study of blood T cell repertoires in COVID-19. Study context: PBMCs, B-cell-depleted T cells, or T cells were the source of the cDNA or gDNA that made up the material.

Germline loops: CDR1 LNHDA, CDR2 SQIVND (reference sequence). Trimming took off 5 bases at V and 2 bases at J, with 15 bases between the two ends. This CDR3 has 15 residues. Enrolled during active infection, Seattle patients were then followed longitudinally. In the authors' workflow: Reference gene primer amplification gave estimated nucleated cell counts. The assay was immunoSEQ multiplex PCR, and TCRdb's table has in-frame clones only and misses some. That table gives V, J and clone size, and the DNA gave D and trimming. The sample records about 170,000 clones, just under 85% being singletons. The TCR comes from a woman of 80 years or more with COVID-19, enrolled during active disease. This sequence joins TRBV19 and TRBJ1-2, with D possibly being TRBD1 (5 bases). Sequenced: peripheral blood. CDR3 protein: CASSFREGENYGYTF. CDR3 bases: TGTGCCAGTAGTTTCAGGGAGGGCGAAAACTATGGCTACACCTTC.